The T cell receptor beta chain described here comes from a study of OX40 agonist ivuxolimab in advanced cancers. Trimming at V came to 4 bases and at J to 6 bases, leaving 9 bases not matched to a gene. This CDR3 is 15 amino acids long. The germline CDR1 and CDR2 sequences are SGHDN and FVKESK. TCRdb's table, derived via immunoSEQ multiplex PCR, lists solely in-frame clones and lacks some. The sample holds about 73,000 clones, about 90% seen once. Sequencing used CD4+ or CD8+ T cells sorted from blood, obtained in a trial of the OX40 agonist ivuxolimab. The receptor was isolated from an adult with an advanced solid tumor such as melanoma, head and neck, liver or kidney cancer. The J gene is TRBJ2-5, the V gene TRBV14, with 9 bases identical to TRBD1. For the CDR3, the DNA is TGTGCCAGCAGCCCGTACACAGGGGGCGAGAAGACCCAGTACTTC. Protein: CASSPYTGGEKTQYF.